The following is a TCR beta chain sequence with its context. Mismatch with germline at one junction end may stem from a read error. This sample stems from a study of T cells in Graves' hyperthyroidism and ophthalmopathy. The germline V gene has CDR1 MNHNY and CDR2 SVGAGI (reference sequence). This CDR3 contains 11 residues. Template material for amplifying TCR beta CDR3 regions consisted of RNA transcripts. When the TCR CDR3 underwent first-round RT-PCR, the HTBI primer set was used. MiXCR, applied by TCRdb to the multiplex PCR reads, yields one record per CDR3 protein. Of about 590,000 distinct CDR3 sequences in the sample, 14% were seen once. A patient was excluded if there was uncontrolled infection, other autoimmune disease, pregnancy or lactation.

The origin of this receptor is a woman younger than 30 with Graves' ophthalmopathy. J is TRBJ2-5 and V is TRBV6-6; perhaps TRBD1 as D (6 bases). The sample was blood. The CDR3 DNA reads TGTGCCAGCAGTTACCCGGGACACCTGAACTTC. Translation: CASSYPGHLNF.